The 25 T cell receptor beta chains below were found in one sample sequenced in a study of cytomegalovirus exposure and HLA in healthy donors. With 60 Vbeta and 13 Jbeta primers, the PCR was carried out. Only in-frame clones appear in the TCRdb table, and some are missing; sequencing was by immunoSEQ multiplex PCR. The sample carries roughly 100,000 clones, about 16% recorded once. Sequencing was carried out using PBMCs. The receptors shown here come from a female donor in good health and CMV-seronegative.

This clone was picked up a small number of times. The genes are TRBV10-3 and TRBJ2-3; D is unclear. In germline, CDR1 is ENHRY, CDR2 SYGVKD. Deletions cut 7 bases from V and 2 bases from J, with 7 bases between. The CDR3 covers 12 residues. Here the CDR3 reads CAINGDTDTQYF. As DNA, the CDR3 is TGTGCCATCAACGGAGACACAGATACGCAGTATTTT.

The gene calls are TRBV14 and TRBJ1-1; 8 positions agree with TRBD1. Germline V gives CDR1 SGHDN, CDR2 FVKESK. This CDR3 contains 18 residues. CDR3: CAPARGRGGRMQNTEAFF. In nucleotides, the CDR3 is TGTGCTCCGGCCAGGGGGCGAGGAGGACGAATGCAGAACACTGAAGCTTTCTTT.

V usage is TRBV6-1 and J usage is TRBJ1-2; no clear D. Per germline, CDR1 MNHNS and CDR2 SASEGT. Trimming left V 6 bases short and J 0 bases short, with 11 bases between. This CDR3 has 14 residues. This chain's CDR3 is CASRGGEANYGYTF. CDR3 in DNA: TGTGCCAGCAGGGGCGGGGAAGCTAACTATGGCTACACCTTC.

This clone has a handful of counts. CDR3 sequence: CASSSRDWQETQYF. CDR3 coding DNA: TGTGCCAGCAGCTCCCGGGACTGGCAAGAGACCCAGTACTTC. The chain uses TRBV7-2 and TRBJ2-5; D possibly corresponds to TRBD2 (6 bases). CDR1 SGHTA and CDR2 FQGNSA come from the germline V gene. The V end was cut by 4 bases, the J end by 2 bases, with 11 bases between. The length of the CDR3 is 14 residues. Variable domain in full (rest from reference TRBV7-2 and TRBJ2-5): GAGVSQSPSNKVTEKGKDVELRCDPISGHTALYWYRQSLGQGLEFLIYFQGNSAPDKSGLPSDRFSAERTGGSVSTLTIQRTQQEDSAVYLCASSSRDWQETQYFGPGTRLLVL.

This clone was seen a few times. The chain links TRBV7-9 to TRBJ1-2; no reliable D call. Trimming left V 5 bases short and J 0 bases short, with 19 bases between. The CDR3 has 17 residues. Germline CDR1 SEHNR, CDR2 FQNEAQ (reference sequence). This chain's CDR3 is CASSRGGSNRPNYGYTF. The CDR3 nucleotides read TGTGCCAGCAGCAGAGGAGGCTCGAATCGTCCTAACTATGGCTACACCTTC. The entire variable domain, with the rest obtained from reference TRBV7-9 and TRBJ1-2, is as follows: DTGVSQNPRHKITKRGQNVTFRCDPISEHNRLYWYRQTLGQGPEFLTYFQNEAQLEKSRLLSDRFSAERPKGSFSTLEIQRTEQGDSAMYLCASSRGGSNRPNYGYTFGSGTRLTVV.

The rearrangement links TRBV9 to TRBJ2-2, with 11 bases lining up with TRBD2. Per germline, CDR1 SGDLS and CDR2 YYNGEE. After removal of 1 base from V and 7 bases from J, the junction contained 9 bases not matched to a gene. The CDR3 has 17 residues. CDR3 in amino acids: CASSVRGGTSGVGELFF. The CDR3 DNA reads as TGTGCCAGCAGCGTAAGGGGGGGGACTAGCGGAGTCGGGGAGCTGTTTTTT.

This clone appeared a few times. The rearrangement uses TRBV6-5 and TRBJ2-7; possible D gene TRBD2, 6 bases. The V end was cut by 6 bases, the J end by 6 bases, with 15 bases between. Per the germline V gene, CDR1 is MNHEY and CDR2 is SVGAGI. The CDR3 contains 13 residues. CDR3 coding DNA: TGTGCCAGCAGGCGGACTAAGAATAGCGAGCAGTACTTC. Protein: CASRRTKNSEQYF.

The gene calls are TRBV7-9 and TRBJ2-7; possibly TRBD2 for D (6 bases). V dropped 7 bases and J dropped 1 base, with 8 bases sitting between them. Germline assignment: CDR1 SEHNR and CDR2 FQNEAQ (reference sequence). CDR3 length equals 12 residues. The CDR3 sequence is CASTGGSYEQYF. CDR3 DNA sequence: TGTGCCAGCACTGGGGGGTCCTACGAGCAGTACTTC.

A few counts support this clone. The chain employs TRBV5-4 and TRBJ2-7; 10 bases fit TRBD2. The J segment lost 4 bases and the V segment lost 3 bases, leaving 13 bases of the junction unmatched. The CDR3 runs to 17 residues. Germline-derived CDR1 and CDR2 are SGHNT and YYREEE (reference sequence). The CDR3 here is CASSSPAGTSAKYEQYF. CDR3 DNA: TGTGCCAGCAGCTCCCCAGCCGGGACTAGCGCCAAATACGAGCAGTACTTC.

This clone turned up a few times. The V and J genes are TRBV4-3 and TRBJ1-4; weak D call: TRBD1 (5 bases). V was cut by 0 bases and J by 3 bases, with 20 bases left in between. Germline CDR1 and CDR2: LGHNA and YSLEER. The CDR3 runs to 19 residues. The CDR3 region is CASSQDLDSLELPNEKLFF. CDR3 DNA: TGCGCCAGCAGCCAAGATCTAGACAGCCTCGAATTACCTAATGAAAAACTGTTTTTT.

The rearrangement links TRBV6-7 to TRBJ1-2, with 7 nucleotides matching TRBD1. TRBV6-7 is designated an ORF whose function remains uncertain. The CDR3 has 15 amino acids. V shed 3 bases, J shed 7 bases, and the junction held 11 bases outside the gene matches. This CDR3 reads CASSYPLTGLGGYTF. The CDR3 region has the DNA TGTGCCAGCAGTTATCCGTTGACAGGGTTGGGTGGCTACACCTTC.

The sample holds a few counts of this clone. This chain uses TRBV9 with TRBJ2-1; unclear D gene. The V and J ends lost 0 bases and 2 bases respectively, with 9 bases between them. Germline V gene sequence: CDR1 SGDLS, CDR2 YYNGEE. The CDR3 has 15 amino acids. This CDR3 is CASSVAGPPYNEQFF. The CDR3 DNA reads as TGTGCCAGCAGCGTAGCTGGGCCCCCCTACAATGAGCAGTTCTTC.

This clone occurred a few times. The chain couples TRBV4-2 to TRBJ1-5, with D possibly being TRBD1 (6 bases). Trimming removed 5 bases from V and 3 bases from J, with 14 bases in between. Germline CDR1 LGHNA, CDR2 YNFKEQ. The CDR3 runs 15 residues. DNA for the CDR3: TGTGCCAGCAGCTCACAAGGGGGTACCAATCAGCCCCAGCATTTT. Protein product: CASSSQGGTNQPQHF.

This clone was detected only a few times. This chain uses TRBV5-1 with TRBJ1-1; TRBD1 matches at 8 bases. V dropped 5 bases and J dropped 8; count of bases not matched to a gene: 11. Germline CDR1 reads SGHRS; CDR2 reads YFSETQ. There are 14 residues in the CDR3. CDR3 in DNA: TGCGCCAGCAGGTTCTTAGGGGGACAGGTCGAAGCTTTCTTT. Protein: CASRFLGGQVEAFF.

The J gene is TRBJ2-7, the V gene TRBV15; 12 bases agree with TRBD1. V dropped 3 bases and J dropped 0; count of bases not matched to a gene: 27. The germline gives CDR1 LNHNV, CDR2 YYDKDF (reference sequence). This CDR3 has 24 amino acids. Here the CDR3 reads CATSSGWTGQGAFGKLPDSYEQYF. CDR3 nucleotides: TGTGCCACCAGCAGCGGGTGGACGGGACAGGGGGCTTTTGGTAAACTTCCCGACTCCTACGAGCAGTACTTC.

V is TRBV7-6 and J is TRBJ2-1; the match to TRBD2 covers 9 bases. V trimming: 3 bases; J trimming: 1 base; junction bases outside the gene matches: 7. Germline-derived CDR1 and CDR2 are SGHVS and FNYEAQ. This CDR3 is built from 17 residues. The CDR3 DNA reads as TGTGCCAGCAGCTTGGGGGCGGGGGGGCTATCCTACAATGAGCAGTTCTTC. Protein product: CASSLGAGGLSYNEQFF.

The chain is built from TRBV4-3 and TRBJ1-1; 8 bases line up with TRBD1. Per the germline V gene, CDR1 is LGHNA and CDR2 is YSLEER. The CDR3 runs 14 residues. V lost 5 bases, J lost 5 bases, and 7 bases stayed unmatched. The CDR3 nucleotides are TGCGCCAGCAGCTACCAGGGGGCGCGGACTGAAGCTTTCTTT. It codes for CASSYQGARTEAFF.

V gene TRBV10-3 combines with J gene TRBJ1-3; unclear D gene. The CDR3 sequence is 15 residues long. Trimming pared 4 bases from V and 0 bases from J, leaving 10 bases between. In germline, CDR1 is ENHRY, CDR2 SYGVKD. For the CDR3, the DNA is TGTGCCATCAGTGGAGGCCCAAGCTCTGGAAACACCATATATTTT. Translated: CAISGGPSSGNTIYF.

The rearrangement uses TRBV7-8 and TRBJ2-6; tentative D call: TRBD1 (5 bases). CDR3 size: 18 residues. Germline V gene sequence: CDR1 SGHVS, CDR2 FQNEAQ. V was trimmed by 1 base and J by 1 base, leaving 14 bases between them. DNA for the CDR3: TGTGCCAGCAGCTTAGGGAAGGGGAAACTTTCTGGGGCCAACGTCCTGACTTTC. Residues: CASSLGKGKLSGANVLTF.

By sample fraction, this clone is medium-sized. The rearrangement joins TRBV7-2 to TRBJ2-1; D gene unclear. Germline values: CDR1 SGHTA, CDR2 FQGNSA. This CDR3 comprises 14 residues. Trimming stripped 1 base from V and 7 bases from J, with 11 bases between. The CDR3 sequence is CASSLVLLGNEQFF. The CDR3 nucleotides read TGTGCCAGCAGCTTAGTACTCCTAGGTAATGAGCAGTTCTTC.

This clone was recorded only once. The chain carries TRBV2 and TRBJ1-2, with 7 nucleotides matching TRBD1. There are 15 residues in the CDR3. J lost 10 bases, V lost 7 bases, and 18 bases had no gene match. Germline CDR1 reads SNHLY; CDR2 reads FYNNEI. The CDR3 coding sequence is TGTGCCAGCACTCCTGATGTTGAAGGACAGGAATCCTACACCTTC. The encoded protein is CASTPDVEGQESYTF.

The V call is TRBV27, the J call TRBJ1-1, with TRBD1 identical over 7 bases. There are 15 residues in the CDR3. V was clipped by 1 base and J by 3 bases; unmatched bases: 5. From germline, CDR1 is MNHEY and CDR2 SMNVEV (reference sequence). The CDR3 DNA follows: TGTGCCAGCAGTTTATACGTAGGGGGCGACACTGAAGCTTTCTTT. Amino acids: CASSLYVGGDTEAFF.

Only a few counts were recorded for this clone. The V gene is TRBV5-1, the J gene TRBJ2-5; TRBD1 matches at 8 bases. CDR1 is SGHRS, CDR2 YFSETQ, per germline. Trimming removed 4 bases from V and 4 bases from J; junction bases left unmatched: 12. The CDR3 is 16 residues long. The CDR3: CASSLPIDRGGETQYF. Here the CDR3 DNA reads TGCGCCAGCAGCCTACCCATCGACAGGGGAGGAGAGACCCAGTACTTC.

This clone has more than one count but fewer than ten. The chain recombines TRBV19 with TRBJ1-2; possible D gene TRBD1, 6 bases. Deletions cut 3 bases from V and 7 bases from J, with 9 bases between. Germline-derived CDR1 and CDR2 are LNHDA and SQIVND (reference sequence). There are 12 residues in the CDR3. CDR3: CASSMGRGGYTF. DNA for the CDR3: TGTGCCAGTAGTATGGGCAGGGGTGGCTACACCTTC.

The table lists this clone with a count of one. The chain links TRBV18 to TRBJ1-4; D is unresolved. Deletions cut 1 base from V and 11 bases from J, with 20 bases between. The CDR3 consists of 16 residues. Germline V CDR1 and CDR2: KGHSH, LQKENI. The CDR3 region has the DNA TGTGCCAGCTCACCACTCCCTGACCCGCAGTCGGGGAAACTGTTTTTT. This codes for CASSPLPDPQSGKLFF.